A single sample gave rise to the 32 T cell receptor beta chains below, sequenced in a study of OX40 agonist ivuxolimab in advanced cancers. Clones were sequenced by immunoSEQ multiplex PCR, and TCRdb holds only the in-frame ones, with some missing. The sample has under 60,000 clones, 85% to 95% seen once; the top ten hold around 12%. Material: CD4+ or CD8+ T cells sorted from blood, obtained in a trial of the OX40 agonist ivuxolimab. These receptors originate from an adult with an advanced solid tumor such as melanoma, head and neck, liver or kidney cancer.

The J gene is TRBJ2-1, the V gene TRBV6-5; no firm D call. The CDR3 loop spans 13 amino acids. CDR1 and CDR2 from the germline V gene are MNHEY and SVGAGI. The ends were cut back, 0 bases at V and 9 bases at J, with 9 bases in the middle. The CDR3, as DNA: TGTGCCAGCAGTTACTCGAACTCGGGTGAGCAGTTCTTC. Translated, it gives CASSYSNSGEQFF.

V is TRBV5-6 and J is TRBJ2-1; tentative D call: TRBD2 (5 bases). The CDR3 consists of 12 residues. Trimming stripped 4 bases from V and 7 bases from J, with 9 bases between. The germline gives CDR1 SGHDT, CDR2 YYEEEE. CDR3 nucleotide sequence: TGTGCCAGCAGCCCGGACTGGAATGAGCAGTTCTTC. It is translated as CASSPDWNEQFF.

V gene TRBV28 combines with J gene TRBJ2-7, with D hard to call. Germline-derived CDR1 and CDR2 are MDHEN and SYDVKM. The CDR3 sequence is 14 residues long. The V gene lost 3 bases and the J gene lost 3 bases, with 12 bases spanning the gap. The CDR3 nucleotides are TGTGCCAGCAGTTTCCGTCAGGTACGCTACGAGCAGTACTTC. Translated, it gives CASSFRQVRYEQYF.

The J gene is TRBJ1-3, the V gene TRBV7-9; no reliable D call. CDR1 is SEHNR, CDR2 FQNEAQ, per germline (reference sequence). Trimming took off 1 base at V and 6 bases at J, with 7 bases between the two ends. The CDR3 has 13 amino acids. CDR3 DNA: TGTGCCAGCAGCTTAGAGGACGCAAACACCATATATTTT. This sequence encodes CASSLEDANTIYF.

CDR3 residues: CASSFSSFHEQYF. In DNA, the CDR3 is TGTGCCAGCAGCTTTTCCAGTTTCCACGAGCAGTACTTC. The chain employs TRBV28 and TRBJ2-7; D ambiguous. CDR3 length: 13 residues. Deletions cut 6 bases from V and 5 bases from J, with 14 bases between. Per germline, CDR1 MDHEN and CDR2 SYDVKM.

The rearrangement uses TRBV11-2 and TRBJ2-7; 8 bases agree with TRBD1. CDR3 length equals 15 residues. V shed 5 bases and J 3 bases; nucleotides not matched to a gene: 9. Germline V gives CDR1 SGHAT, CDR2 FQNNGV. In DNA, the CDR3 is TGTGCCAGCAGCCGGGGACAGGATGGCCGCTACGAGCAGTACTTC. Amino acids: CASSRGQDGRYEQYF.

The gene calls are TRBV11-2 and TRBJ2-7; D gene uncertain. Trimming removed 1 base from V and 0 bases from J, with 4 bases in between. Per the germline V gene, CDR1 is SGHAT and CDR2 is FQNNGV. The CDR3 extends over 13 amino acids. CDR3 region: CASSLGVSYEQYF. The DNA for the CDR3 is TGTGCCAGCAGCTTAGGGGTCTCCTACGAGCAGTACTTC. Together with reference TRBV11-2 and TRBJ2-7, the CDR3 gives the full variable domain: EAGVAQSPRYKIIEKRQSVAFWCNPISGHATLYWYQQILGQGPKLLIQFQNNGVVDDSQLPKDRFSAERLKGVDSTLKIQPAKLEDSAVYLCASSLGVSYEQYFGPGTRLTVT.

This chain links TRBV7-9 with TRBJ2-7; D uncertain. CDR3 length: 12 residues. Germline CDR1 is SEHNR and CDR2 is FQNEAQ (reference sequence). V lost 5 bases to trimming and J lost 2 bases, with 7 bases between them. The CDR3 sequence: CASSPDPYEQYF. The CDR3 region has the DNA TGTGCCAGCAGCCCGGATCCCTACGAGCAGTACTTC.

CDR3 protein: CASSGQGLNDEQFF. The CDR3, as DNA: TGTGCCAGCAGCGGACAGGGATTGAACGATGAGCAGTTCTTC. The chain carries TRBV9 and TRBJ2-1; 7 positions agree with TRBD1. Germline V gene sequence: CDR1 SGDLS, CDR2 YYNGEE. This CDR3 is 14 amino acids long. V lost 3 bases, J lost 8 bases, and 8 bases stayed unmatched.

In regard to this clone: The same CDR3 is also encoded by other DNA sequences in this sample. The chain is built from TRBV5-6 and TRBJ2-7; D is unclear. The CDR3 contains 11 residues. Trimming took off 0 bases at V and 4 bases at J, with 2 bases between the two ends. Germline-derived CDR1 and CDR2 are SGHDT and YYEEEE. The CDR3 here is CASSLGYEQYF. The CDR3 DNA reads TGTGCCAGCAGCTTGGGGTACGAGCAGTACTTC.

A single count supports this clone. The chain couples TRBV19 to TRBJ2-7, with D possibly being TRBD1 (5 bases). Trimming left V 1 base short and J 0 bases short, with 13 bases between. CDR3 length equals 16 residues. Germline V CDR1 and CDR2: LNHDA, SQIVND (reference sequence). CDR3 sequence reads: CASSIGSDRYSYEQYF. CDR3 coding DNA: TGTGCCAGTAGTATAGGCTCAGACAGATACTCCTACGAGCAGTACTTC.

CDR3 DNA: TGCGCCAGCAGCCATCTTTGGACTAGCGGGATGTACAATGAGCAGTTCTTC. Protein: CASSHLWTSGMYNEQFF. The chain recombines TRBV4-3 with TRBJ2-1; 12 bases line up with TRBD2. This CDR3 is built from 17 residues. Germline assignment: CDR1 LGHNA and CDR2 YSLEER. V lost 3 bases to trimming and J lost 4 bases; unmatched junction nucleotides: 7.

The chain recombines TRBV2 with TRBJ2-2, with 7 bases that match TRBD2. The CDR3 has 14 residues. Germline V lookup: CDR1 SNHLY, CDR2 FYNNEI. Losses at the gene ends were 7 bases for V and 5 bases for J; bases not matched to a gene: 7. CDR3 residues: CASKPSGATGELFF. The CDR3 DNA sequence: TGTGCCAGCAAGCCTAGCGGAGCAACCGGGGAGCTGTTTTTT.

This sequence joins TRBV27 and TRBJ2-1; 8 nucleotides match TRBD2. The CDR3 extends over 15 amino acids. Germline trimming cut 2 bases from V and 4 bases from J; bases unmatched to any gene: 4. Germline CDR1 MNHEY, CDR2 SMNVEV (reference sequence). The CDR3 DNA reads as TGTGCCAGCAGTTTAGCGGGAGGACTGTACAATGAGCAGTTCTTC. This sequence encodes CASSLAGGLYNEQFF.

V gene TRBV29-1 combines with J gene TRBJ2-7, with TRBD2 matching over 10 bases. Germline lookup yields CDR1 SQVTM and CDR2 ANQGSEA. CDR3 length equals 12 residues. V was clipped by 5 bases and J by 6 bases; unmatched bases: 4. CDR3 DNA sequence: TGCAGCGTTCTAGCGGGAGTGGGCGAGCAGTACTTC. Amino acid sequence: CSVLAGVGEQYF.

This rearrangement joins TRBV11-2 to TRBJ1-2; D gene ambiguous. V lost 1 base and J 4 bases, leaving 10 bases between the germline ends. The CDR3 sequence is 14 residues long. Germline lookup yields CDR1 SGHAT and CDR2 FQNNGV. This chain's CDR3 is CASSLGGSGYGYTF. CDR3 coding DNA: TGTGCCAGCAGCTTAGGGGGTTCAGGCTATGGCTACACCTTC.

This clone was observed a single time. In DNA, the CDR3 is TGTGCCAGCAGTTTCTACGGGGGGGCCTACGAGCAGTACTTC. Amino acid sequence: CASSFYGGAYEQYF. The chain combines TRBV27 with TRBJ2-7, with TRBD2 matching 8 bases. The germline V gene has CDR1 MNHEY and CDR2 SMNVEV (reference sequence). The CDR3 runs 14 residues. V lost 3 bases and J lost 2; bases outside the gene matches: 3.

This chain connects TRBV5-1 to TRBJ2-2, with D possibly being TRBD1 (5 bases). The CDR3 runs to 14 residues. Between the trimmed V and J ends, which lost 4 bases and 3 bases, there was a span of 10 bases. Germline V gene sequence: CDR1 SGHRS, CDR2 YFSETQ. CDR3 sequence: CASSLGPYTGELFF. The CDR3 DNA is TGCGCCAGCAGCCTGGGGCCTTACACCGGGGAGCTGTTTTTT.

The chain couples TRBV6-1 to TRBJ2-4; possible D gene TRBD1, 6 bases. The CDR3 sequence is 15 residues long. Per germline, CDR1 MNHNS and CDR2 SASEGT. V lost 2 bases and J 1 base, leaving 9 bases between the germline ends. The CDR3 here is CASSEYREAKNIQYF. In nucleotides, the CDR3 is TGTGCCAGCAGTGAATACAGGGAGGCCAAAAACATTCAGTACTTC.

The chain is built from TRBV27 and TRBJ2-7, with 12 bases lining up with TRBD2. CDR1 MNHEY and CDR2 SMNVEV come from the germline V gene (reference sequence). The ends lost 5 bases at V and 5 bases at J; junction bases unmatched: 7. The CDR3 sequence is 15 residues long. The chain's CDR3 is CASSAGLAGSHEQYF. Here the CDR3 DNA reads TGTGCCAGCAGTGCCGGACTAGCGGGATCCCACGAGCAGTACTTC.

The CDR3 protein is CASSLGAAGGSEQYF. CDR3 nucleotide sequence: TGTGCCAGCAGCTTAGGCGCTGCGGGAGGGTCCGAGCAGTACTTC. V gene TRBV13 combines with J gene TRBJ2-7; TRBD2 aligns across 9 bases. The ends lost 0 bases at V and 6 bases at J; junction bases unmatched: 6. Germline CDR1 and CDR2: PRHDT and FYEKMQ (reference sequence). CDR3 length: 15 residues.

The chain employs TRBV29-1 and TRBJ1-2, with D unresolved. CDR1 SQVTM and CDR2 ANQGSEA come from the germline V gene. V lost 1 base and J 4 bases, leaving 16 bases between the germline ends. The CDR3 length is 15 residues. CDR3 DNA: TGCAGCGTTGAAGGCGTCCCTTTTGACGCCTATGGCTACACCTTC. Its protein is CSVEGVPFDAYGYTF.

This chain uses TRBV14 with TRBJ2-6, with D tentatively TRBD1 (5 bases). This CDR3 region has 13 residues. The germline V gene has CDR1 SGHDN and CDR2 FVKESK. The germline V and J ends were trimmed by 2 bases and 7 bases, with 6 bases remaining between them. The DNA of the CDR3 is TGTGCCAGCAGCCAATGGACAGCCAACGTCCTGACTTTC. Translating gives CASSQWTANVLTF.

The chain has TRBV4-1 and TRBJ2-7; no clear D. This CDR3 contains 13 residues. Trimming took 5 bases from V and 7 from J, leaving 15 bases between them. CDR1 MGHRA and CDR2 YSYEKL come from the germline V gene. CDR3 nucleotides: TGCGCCAGCAGCTATGGGCTGGAGTGGGAGCAGTACTTC. As protein: CASSYGLEWEQYF.

The chain employs TRBV28 and TRBJ2-5, with TRBD1 matching 9 bases. The CDR3 is made up of 16 amino acids. With V trimmed by 2 bases and J by 4 bases, 8 bases remained unmatched. Germline V gives CDR1 MDHEN, CDR2 SYDVKM. The CDR3 nucleotides read TGTGCCAGCAGTTTAGCTGTTACAGGGGGCCCAGAGACCCAGTACTTC. Protein product: CASSLAVTGGPETQYF.

This sequence joins TRBV28 and TRBJ2-1; TRBD2 agrees at 9 bases. This CDR3 has 13 amino acids. V dropped 11 bases and J dropped 8; count of bases not matched to a gene: 10. Germline CDR1 reads MDHEN; CDR2 reads SYDVKM. The CDR3 region is CAEGGGRADEQFF. CDR3 DNA: TGTGCCGAAGGGGGCGGGAGGGCCGATGAGCAGTTCTTC.

This clone was counted a single time. The V gene is TRBV30, the J gene TRBJ2-7; 12 nucleotides align to TRBD2. This CDR3 is 14 amino acids long. V lost 4 bases, J lost 5 bases, and 6 bases stayed unmatched. Germline assignment: CDR1 GTSNPN and CDR2 SVGIG (reference sequence). CDR3 residues: CAWTPLAGGDEQYF. CDR3 nucleotides: TGTGCCTGGACTCCACTAGCGGGAGGTGACGAGCAGTACTTC.

This clone occurred once. This chain joins TRBV28 and TRBJ2-7, with a tentative D call TRBD2 (5 bases). Germline-derived CDR1 and CDR2 are MDHEN and SYDVKM. The CDR3 contains 15 residues. Between the trimmed V and J ends, which lost 7 bases and 0 bases, there was a span of 16 bases. This chain's CDR3 is CASTLPGSGSYEQYF. The CDR3 DNA follows: TGTGCCAGCACCCTACCGGGCAGCGGCTCCTACGAGCAGTACTTC. The whole variable domain, remainder taken from reference TRBV28 and TRBJ2-7, is DVKVTQSSRYLVKRTGEKVFLECVQDMDHENMFWYRQDPGLGLRLIYFSYDVKMKEKGDIPEGYSVSREKKERFSLILESASTNQTSMYLCASTLPGSGSYEQYFGPGTRLTVT.

The V gene is TRBV7-9, the J gene TRBJ2-2, with 9 bases fitting TRBD1. Trimming removed 3 bases from V and 6 bases from J; junction bases left unmatched: 8. The V gene's germline CDR1 is SEHNR and CDR2 FQNEAQ (reference sequence). This CDR3 has 16 amino acids. DNA of the CDR3: TGTGCCAGCAGCTTCTCCGGGACAGGGCTCGCCGGGGAGCTGTTTTTT. It codes for CASSFSGTGLAGELFF.

The V call is TRBV30, the J call TRBJ2-1; 9 nucleotides agree with TRBD2. Per germline, CDR1 GTSNPN and CDR2 SVGIG (reference sequence). The trim removed 1 base at V and 7 bases at J, leaving 5 bases unmatched. The CDR3 is 14 amino acids. CDR3 amino acids: CAWSEGAGGNEQFF. CDR3 sequence (DNA): TGTGCCTGGAGTGAAGGAGCGGGAGGAAATGAGCAGTTCTTC.

The table lists this clone with a count of one. CDR3 DNA: TGTGCCAGCAGCTTTCGAGATGAGCAGTTCTTC. This translates into CASSFRDEQFF. This rearrangement joins TRBV6-5 to TRBJ2-1; D remains ambiguous. Deletions cut 6 bases from V and 8 bases from J, with 8 bases between. The CDR3 is 11 residues long. Per germline, CDR1 MNHEY and CDR2 SVGAGI.

This sequence joins TRBV7-9 and TRBJ1-4; D remains ambiguous. V lost 1 base and J lost 6, with 9 bases in between. Germline lookup yields CDR1 SEHNR and CDR2 FQNEAQ (reference sequence). This CDR3 has 14 residues. The DNA of the CDR3 is TGTGCCAGCAGCTTAGGGGGAGGAGATGAAAAACTGTTTTTT. Translation gives CASSLGGGDEKLFF.